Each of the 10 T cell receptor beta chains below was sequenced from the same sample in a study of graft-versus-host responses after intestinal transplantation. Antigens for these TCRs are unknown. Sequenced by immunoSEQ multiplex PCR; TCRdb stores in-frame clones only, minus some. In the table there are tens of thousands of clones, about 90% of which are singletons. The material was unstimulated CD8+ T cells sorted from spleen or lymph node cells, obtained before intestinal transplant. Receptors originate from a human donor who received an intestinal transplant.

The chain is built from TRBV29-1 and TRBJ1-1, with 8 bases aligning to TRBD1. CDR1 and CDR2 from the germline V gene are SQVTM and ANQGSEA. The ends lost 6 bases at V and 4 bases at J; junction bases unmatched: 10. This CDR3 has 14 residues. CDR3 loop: CSVAQGAWGTEAFF. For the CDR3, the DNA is TGCAGCGTCGCTCAGGGGGCTTGGGGCACTGAAGCTTTCTTT.

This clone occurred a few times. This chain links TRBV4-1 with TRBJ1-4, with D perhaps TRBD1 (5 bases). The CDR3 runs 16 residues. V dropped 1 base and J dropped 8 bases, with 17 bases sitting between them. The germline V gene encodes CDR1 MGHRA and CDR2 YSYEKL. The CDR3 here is CASSQVGARVGEKLFF. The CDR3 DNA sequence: TGCGCCAGCAGCCAAGTTGGGGCCAGGGTCGGGGAAAAACTGTTTTTT.

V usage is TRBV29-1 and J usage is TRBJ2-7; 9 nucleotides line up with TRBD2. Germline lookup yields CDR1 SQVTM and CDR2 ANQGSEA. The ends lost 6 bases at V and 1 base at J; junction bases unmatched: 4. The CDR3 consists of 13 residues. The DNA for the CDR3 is TGCAGCGTGGCGGGACTAGCTTCCTACGAGCAGTACTTC. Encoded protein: CSVAGLASYEQYF.

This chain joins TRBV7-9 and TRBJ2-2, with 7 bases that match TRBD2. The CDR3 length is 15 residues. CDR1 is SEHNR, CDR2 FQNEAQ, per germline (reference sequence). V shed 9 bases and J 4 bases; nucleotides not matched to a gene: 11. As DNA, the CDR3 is TGTGCCAGTATGTTCTTAGCGGGCCTCACCGGGGAGCTGTTTTTT. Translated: CASMFLAGLTGELFF. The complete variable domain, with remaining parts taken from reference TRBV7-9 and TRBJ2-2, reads DTGVSQNPRHKITKRGQNVTFRCDPISEHNRLYWYRQTLGQGPEFLTYFQNEAQLEKSRLLSDRFSAERPKGSFSTLEIQRTEQGDSAMYLCASMFLAGLTGELFFGEGSRLTVL.

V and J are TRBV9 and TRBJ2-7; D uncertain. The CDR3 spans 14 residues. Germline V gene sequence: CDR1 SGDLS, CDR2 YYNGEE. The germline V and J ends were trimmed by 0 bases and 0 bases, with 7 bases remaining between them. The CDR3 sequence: CASSVEPDSYEQYF. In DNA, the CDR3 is TGTGCCAGCAGCGTAGAGCCCGACTCCTACGAGCAGTACTTC.

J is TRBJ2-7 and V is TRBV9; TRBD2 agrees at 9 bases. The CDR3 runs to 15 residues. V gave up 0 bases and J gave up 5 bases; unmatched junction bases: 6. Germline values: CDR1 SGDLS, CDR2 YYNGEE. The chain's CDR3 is CASSVDLAGFNEQYF. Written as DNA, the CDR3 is TGTGCCAGCAGCGTAGATCTAGCGGGGTTTAACGAGCAGTACTTC.

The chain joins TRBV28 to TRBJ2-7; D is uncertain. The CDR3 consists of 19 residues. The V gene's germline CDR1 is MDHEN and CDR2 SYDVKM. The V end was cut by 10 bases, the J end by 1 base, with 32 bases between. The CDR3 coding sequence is TGTGCCAACCCTCTCGACACATCAGCATACCGTCCCCTTTCCTACGAGCAGTACTTC. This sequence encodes CANPLDTSAYRPLSYEQYF.

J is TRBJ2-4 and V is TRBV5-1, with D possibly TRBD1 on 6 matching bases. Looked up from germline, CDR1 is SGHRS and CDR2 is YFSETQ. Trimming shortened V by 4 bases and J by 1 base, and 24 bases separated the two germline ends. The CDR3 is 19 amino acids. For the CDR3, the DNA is TGCGCCAGCAGCAAGGGACATTCATGGTTCGCCGTGGCCAAAAACATTCAGTACTTC. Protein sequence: CASSKGHSWFAVAKNIQYF.

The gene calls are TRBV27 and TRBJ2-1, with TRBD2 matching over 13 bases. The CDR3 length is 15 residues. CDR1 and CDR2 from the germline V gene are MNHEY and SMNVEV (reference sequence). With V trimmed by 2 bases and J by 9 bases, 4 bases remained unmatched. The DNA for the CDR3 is TGTGCCAGCAGTTTAACTAGCGGGAGGGTTGGTGAGCAGTTCTTC. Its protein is CASSLTSGRVGEQFF.

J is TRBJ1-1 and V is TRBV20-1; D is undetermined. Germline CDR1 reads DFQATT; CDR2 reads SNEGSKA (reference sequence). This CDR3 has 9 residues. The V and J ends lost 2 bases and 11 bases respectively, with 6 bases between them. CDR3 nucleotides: TGCAGTGCTAGAACGGAGGCTTTCTTT. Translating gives CSARTEAFF.